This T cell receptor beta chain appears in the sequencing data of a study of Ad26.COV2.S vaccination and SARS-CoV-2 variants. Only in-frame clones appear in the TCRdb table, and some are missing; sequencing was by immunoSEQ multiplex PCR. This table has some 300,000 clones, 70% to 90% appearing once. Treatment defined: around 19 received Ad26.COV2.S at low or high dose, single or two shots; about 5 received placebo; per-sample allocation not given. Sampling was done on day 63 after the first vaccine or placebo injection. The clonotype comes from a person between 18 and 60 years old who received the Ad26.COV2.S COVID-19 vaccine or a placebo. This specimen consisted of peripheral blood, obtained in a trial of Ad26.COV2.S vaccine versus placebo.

CDR3: CASSPDGDYGYTF. CDR3 DNA: TGTGCCAGCAGCCCCGATGGGGACTATGGCTACACCTTC. The V and J genes are TRBV7-2 and TRBJ1-2; D unresolved. The CDR3 is 13 residues long. Germline V gene lookup returns CDR1 SGHTA and CDR2 FQGNSA. V was cut by 5 bases and J by 3 bases, with 10 bases left in between.